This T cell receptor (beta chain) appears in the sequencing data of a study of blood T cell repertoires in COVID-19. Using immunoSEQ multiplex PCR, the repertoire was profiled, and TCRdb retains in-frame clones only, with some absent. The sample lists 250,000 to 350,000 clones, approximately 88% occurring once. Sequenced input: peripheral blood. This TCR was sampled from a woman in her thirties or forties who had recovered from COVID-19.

The chain's CDR3 is CASSRDGTGGAYNSPLHF. CDR3 bases: TGTGCCAGTAGCCGCGATGGGACAGGGGGCGCATATAATTCACCCCTCCACTTT. The gene calls are TRBV19 and TRBJ1-6; 12 bases agree with TRBD1. CDR1 is LNHDA, CDR2 SQIVND, per germline (reference sequence). V was pared by 6 bases and J by 4 bases, with 10 bases of the junction left unmatched. The CDR3 length is 18 residues. Full variable domain (outside the CDR3, taken from reference TRBV19 and TRBJ1-6): DGGITQSPKYLFRKEGQNVTLSCEQNLNHDAMYWYRQDPGQGLRLIYYSQIVNDFQKGDIAEGYSVSREKKESFPLTVTSAQKNPTAFYLCASSRDGTGGAYNSPLHFGNGTRLTVT.